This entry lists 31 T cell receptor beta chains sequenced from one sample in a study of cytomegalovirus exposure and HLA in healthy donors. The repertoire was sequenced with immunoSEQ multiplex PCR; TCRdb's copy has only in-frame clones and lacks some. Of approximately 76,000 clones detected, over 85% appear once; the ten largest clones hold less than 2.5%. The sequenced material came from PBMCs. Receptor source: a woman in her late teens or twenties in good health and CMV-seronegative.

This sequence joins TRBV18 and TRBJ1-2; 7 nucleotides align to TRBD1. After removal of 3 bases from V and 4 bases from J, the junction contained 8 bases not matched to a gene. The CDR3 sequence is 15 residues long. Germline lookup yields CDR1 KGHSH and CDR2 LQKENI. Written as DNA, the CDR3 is TGTGCCAGCTCACCTGAGGGACAGCCACGCTATGGCTACACCTTC. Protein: CASSPEGQPRYGYTF.

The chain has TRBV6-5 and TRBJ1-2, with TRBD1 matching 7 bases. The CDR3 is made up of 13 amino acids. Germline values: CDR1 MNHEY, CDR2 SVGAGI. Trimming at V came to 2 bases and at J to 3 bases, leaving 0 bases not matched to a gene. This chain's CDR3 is CASSYDRDYGYTF. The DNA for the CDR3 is TGTGCCAGCAGTTACGACAGGGACTATGGCTACACCTTC.

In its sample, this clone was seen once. The DNA for the CDR3 is TGTGCTAGTGGTTTGGTATCTCCCCCACAGGGGGACACGTACGAGCAGTACTTC. Its translation: CASGLVSPPQGDTYEQYF. The chain combines TRBV12-5 with TRBJ2-7; TRBD1 agrees at 8 bases. Germline loops: CDR1 LGHNT, CDR2 FRNRAP. CDR3 length equals 18 residues. V lost 0 bases, J lost 4 bases, and 14 bases stayed unmatched.

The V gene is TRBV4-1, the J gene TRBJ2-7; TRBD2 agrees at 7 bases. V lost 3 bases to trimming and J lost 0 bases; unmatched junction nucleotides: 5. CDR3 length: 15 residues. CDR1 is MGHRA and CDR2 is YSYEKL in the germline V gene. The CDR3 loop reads CASSHTSESSYEQYF. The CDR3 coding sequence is TGCGCCAGCAGCCATACTAGCGAGAGCTCCTACGAGCAGTACTTC.

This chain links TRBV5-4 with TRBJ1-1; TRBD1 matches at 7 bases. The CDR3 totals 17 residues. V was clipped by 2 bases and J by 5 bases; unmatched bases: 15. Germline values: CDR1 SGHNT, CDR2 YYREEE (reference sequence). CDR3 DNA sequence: TGTGCCAGCAGCTTCGCACAGGGGCCCCTACGCGGAACTGAAGCTTTCTTT. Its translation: CASSFAQGPLRGTEAFF.

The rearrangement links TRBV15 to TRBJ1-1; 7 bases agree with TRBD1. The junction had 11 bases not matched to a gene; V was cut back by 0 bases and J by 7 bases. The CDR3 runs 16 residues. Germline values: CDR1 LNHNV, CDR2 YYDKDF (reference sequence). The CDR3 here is CATSRDHPDRAYEAFF. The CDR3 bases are TGTGCCACCAGCAGAGATCACCCTGACAGGGCGTATGAAGCTTTCTTT.

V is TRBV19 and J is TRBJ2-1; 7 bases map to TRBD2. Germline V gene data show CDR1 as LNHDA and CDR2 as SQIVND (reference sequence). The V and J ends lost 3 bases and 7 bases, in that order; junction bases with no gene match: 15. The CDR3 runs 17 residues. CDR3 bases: TGTGCCAGTAGTATGGTGGGCGGGCGGGAGCGGAGGAATGAGCAGTTCTTC. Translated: CASSMVGGRERRNEQFF.

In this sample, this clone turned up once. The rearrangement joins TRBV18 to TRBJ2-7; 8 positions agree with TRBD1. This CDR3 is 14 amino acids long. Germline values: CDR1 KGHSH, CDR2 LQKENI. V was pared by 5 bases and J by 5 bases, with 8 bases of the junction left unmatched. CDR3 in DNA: TGTGCCAGCTCATTACAGGGGGTTCTAAACGAGCAGTACTTC. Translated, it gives CASSLQGVLNEQYF.

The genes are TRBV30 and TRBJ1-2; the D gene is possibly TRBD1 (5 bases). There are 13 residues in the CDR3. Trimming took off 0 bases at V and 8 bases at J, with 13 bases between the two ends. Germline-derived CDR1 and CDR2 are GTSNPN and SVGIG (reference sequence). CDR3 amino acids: CAWSVGGTEGYTF. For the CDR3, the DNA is TGTGCCTGGAGTGTGGGGGGGACTGAGGGCTACACCTTC.

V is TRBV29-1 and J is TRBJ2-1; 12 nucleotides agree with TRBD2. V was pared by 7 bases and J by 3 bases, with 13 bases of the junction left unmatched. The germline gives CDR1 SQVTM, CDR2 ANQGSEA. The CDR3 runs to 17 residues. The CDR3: CSATSGSASGVYNEQFF. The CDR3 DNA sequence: TGCAGCGCGACTAGCGGGAGTGCGTCGGGGGTCTACAATGAGCAGTTCTTC.

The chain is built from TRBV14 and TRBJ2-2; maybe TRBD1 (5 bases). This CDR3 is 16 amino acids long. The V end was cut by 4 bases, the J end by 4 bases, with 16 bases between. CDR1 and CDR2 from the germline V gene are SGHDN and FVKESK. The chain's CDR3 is CASSPGFAWGTGELFF. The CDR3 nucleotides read TGTGCCAGCAGCCCAGGGTTTGCCTGGGGCACCGGGGAGCTGTTTTTT.

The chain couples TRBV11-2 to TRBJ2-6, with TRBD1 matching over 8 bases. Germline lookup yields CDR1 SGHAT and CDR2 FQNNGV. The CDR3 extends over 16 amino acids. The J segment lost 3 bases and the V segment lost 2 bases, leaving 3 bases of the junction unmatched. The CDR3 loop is CASSLLGQGGANVLTF. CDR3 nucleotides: TGTGCCAGCAGCTTACTAGGACAGGGTGGGGCCAACGTCCTGACTTTC.

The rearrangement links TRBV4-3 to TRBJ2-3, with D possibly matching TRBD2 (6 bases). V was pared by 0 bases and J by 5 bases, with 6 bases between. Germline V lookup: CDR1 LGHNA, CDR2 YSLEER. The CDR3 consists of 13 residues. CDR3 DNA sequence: TGCGCCAGCAGCCAAGAGGGGGGAGATACGCAGTATTTT. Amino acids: CASSQEGGDTQYF.

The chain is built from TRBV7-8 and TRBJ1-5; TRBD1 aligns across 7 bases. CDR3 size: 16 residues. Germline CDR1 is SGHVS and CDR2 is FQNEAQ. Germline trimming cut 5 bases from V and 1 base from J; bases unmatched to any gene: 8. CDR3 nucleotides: TGTGCCAGCAGCCCCGGGAGACAGGGAAGCAATCAGCCCCAGCATTTT. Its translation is CASSPGRQGSNQPQHF.

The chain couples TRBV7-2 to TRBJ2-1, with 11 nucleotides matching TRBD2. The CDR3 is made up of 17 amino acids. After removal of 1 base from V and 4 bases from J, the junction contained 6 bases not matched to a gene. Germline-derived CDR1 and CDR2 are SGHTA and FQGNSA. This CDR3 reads CASSLGSGGVLYNEQFF. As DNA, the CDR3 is TGTGCCAGCAGCTTAGGTAGCGGGGGGGTACTATACAATGAGCAGTTCTTC.

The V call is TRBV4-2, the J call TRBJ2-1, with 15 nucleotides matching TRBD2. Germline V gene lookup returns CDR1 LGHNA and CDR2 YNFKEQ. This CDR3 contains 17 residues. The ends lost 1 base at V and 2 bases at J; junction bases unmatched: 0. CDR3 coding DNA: TGTGCCAGCAGCCAAGGGACTAGCGGGGGGGCCTACAATGAGCAGTTCTTC. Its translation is CASSQGTSGGAYNEQFF.

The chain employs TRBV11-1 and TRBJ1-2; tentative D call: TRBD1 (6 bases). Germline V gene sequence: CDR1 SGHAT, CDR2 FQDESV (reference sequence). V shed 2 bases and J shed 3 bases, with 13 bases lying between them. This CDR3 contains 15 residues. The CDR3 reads CASSLTQDRYYGYTF. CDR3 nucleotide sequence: TGTGCCAGCAGCTTAACCCAGGACAGATACTATGGCTACACCTTC.

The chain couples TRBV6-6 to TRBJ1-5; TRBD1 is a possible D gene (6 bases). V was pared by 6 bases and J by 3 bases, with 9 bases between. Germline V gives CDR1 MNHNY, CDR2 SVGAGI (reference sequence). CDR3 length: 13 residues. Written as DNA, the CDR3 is TGTGCCAGCAGACAGGGCATCAATCAGCCCCAGCATTTT. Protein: CASRQGINQPQHF.

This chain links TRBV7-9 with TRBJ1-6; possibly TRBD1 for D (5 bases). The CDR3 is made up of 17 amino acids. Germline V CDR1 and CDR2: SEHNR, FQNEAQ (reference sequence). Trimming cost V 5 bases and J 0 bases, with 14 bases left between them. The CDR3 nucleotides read TGTGCCAGCAGCCTGCACAGGTTAAGCTCCTATAATTCACCCCTCCACTTT. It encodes CASSLHRLSSYNSPLHF.

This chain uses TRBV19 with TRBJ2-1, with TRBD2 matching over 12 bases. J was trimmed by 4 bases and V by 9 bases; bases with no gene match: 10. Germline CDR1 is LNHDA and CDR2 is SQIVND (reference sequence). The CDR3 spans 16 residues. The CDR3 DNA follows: TGTGCCAGCCGCCTTGGGGGGACTAGCGGGTACAATGAGCAGTTCTTC. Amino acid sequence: CASRLGGTSGYNEQFF. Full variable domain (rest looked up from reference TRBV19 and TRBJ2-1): DGGITQSPKYLFRKEGQNVTLSCEQNLNHDAMYWYRQDPGQGLRLIYYSQIVNDFQKGDIAEGYSVSREKKESFPLTVTSAQKNPTAFYLCASRLGGTSGYNEQFFGPGTRLTVL.

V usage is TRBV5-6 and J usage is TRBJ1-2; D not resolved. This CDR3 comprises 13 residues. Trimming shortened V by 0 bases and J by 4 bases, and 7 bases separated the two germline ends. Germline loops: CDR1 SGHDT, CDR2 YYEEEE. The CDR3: CASSLGTVYGYTF. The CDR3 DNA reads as TGTGCCAGCAGCTTGGGCACTGTCTATGGCTACACCTTC.

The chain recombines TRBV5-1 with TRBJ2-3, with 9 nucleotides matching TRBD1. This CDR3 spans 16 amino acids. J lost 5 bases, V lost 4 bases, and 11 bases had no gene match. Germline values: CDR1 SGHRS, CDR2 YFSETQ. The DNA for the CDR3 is TGCGCCAGCAGCCCCGGGACAGGGACTTTGATAGATACGCAGTATTTT. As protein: CASSPGTGTLIDTQYF.

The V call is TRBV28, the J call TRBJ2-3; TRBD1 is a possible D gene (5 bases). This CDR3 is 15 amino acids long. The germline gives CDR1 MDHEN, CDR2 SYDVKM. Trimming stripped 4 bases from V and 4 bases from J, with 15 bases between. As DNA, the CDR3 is TGTGCCAGCAGTTCCAACCGGCAGGGTGCAGATACGCAGTATTTT. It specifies CASSSNRQGADTQYF.

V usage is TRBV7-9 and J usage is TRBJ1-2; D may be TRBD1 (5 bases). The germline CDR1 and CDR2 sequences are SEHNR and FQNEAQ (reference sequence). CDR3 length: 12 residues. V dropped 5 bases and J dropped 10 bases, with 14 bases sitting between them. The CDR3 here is CASSHWGGVYTF. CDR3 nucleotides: TGTGCCAGCAGCCATTGGGGGGGTGTCTACACCTTC.

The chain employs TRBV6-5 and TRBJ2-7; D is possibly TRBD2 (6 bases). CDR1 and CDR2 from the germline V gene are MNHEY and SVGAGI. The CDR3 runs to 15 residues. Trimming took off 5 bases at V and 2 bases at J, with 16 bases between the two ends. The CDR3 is CASSNGIAAPYEQYF. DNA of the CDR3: TGTGCCAGCAGTAACGGGATAGCGGCCCCCTACGAGCAGTACTTC.

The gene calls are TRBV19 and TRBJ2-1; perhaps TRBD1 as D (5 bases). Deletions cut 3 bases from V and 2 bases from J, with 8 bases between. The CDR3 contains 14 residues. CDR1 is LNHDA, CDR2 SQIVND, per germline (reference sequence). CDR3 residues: CASSIQGTYNEQFF. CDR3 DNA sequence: TGTGCCAGTAGTATCCAGGGAACCTACAATGAGCAGTTCTTC.

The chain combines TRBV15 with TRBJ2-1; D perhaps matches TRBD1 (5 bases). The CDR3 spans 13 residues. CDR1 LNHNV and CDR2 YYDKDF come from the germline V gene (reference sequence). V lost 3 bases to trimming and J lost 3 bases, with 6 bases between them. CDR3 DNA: TGTGCCACCAGCAGCGACAGCTACAATGAGCAGTTCTTC. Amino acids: CATSSDSYNEQFF.

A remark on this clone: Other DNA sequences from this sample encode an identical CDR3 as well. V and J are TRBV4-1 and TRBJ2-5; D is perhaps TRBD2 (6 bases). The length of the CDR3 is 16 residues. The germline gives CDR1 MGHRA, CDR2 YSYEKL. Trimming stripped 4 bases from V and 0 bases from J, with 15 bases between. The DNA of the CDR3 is TGCGCCAGCAGCCCAAGGGGTTTAGCGGACCAAGAGACCCAGTACTTC. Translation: CASSPRGLADQETQYF.

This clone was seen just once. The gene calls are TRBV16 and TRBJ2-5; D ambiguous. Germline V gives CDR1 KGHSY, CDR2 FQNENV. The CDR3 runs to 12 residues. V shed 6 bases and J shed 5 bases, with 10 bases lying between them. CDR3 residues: CASSQSSETQYF. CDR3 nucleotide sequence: TGTGCCAGCAGTCAAAGTAGCGAGACCCAGTACTTC.

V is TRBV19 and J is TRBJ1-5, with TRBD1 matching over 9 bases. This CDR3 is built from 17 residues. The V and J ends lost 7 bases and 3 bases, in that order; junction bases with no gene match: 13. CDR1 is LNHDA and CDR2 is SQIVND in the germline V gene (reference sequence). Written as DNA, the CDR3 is TGTGCCAGTACCCTAACGACCGGGACAGGGCACAATCAGCCCCAGCATTTT. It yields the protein CASTLTTGTGHNQPQHF.

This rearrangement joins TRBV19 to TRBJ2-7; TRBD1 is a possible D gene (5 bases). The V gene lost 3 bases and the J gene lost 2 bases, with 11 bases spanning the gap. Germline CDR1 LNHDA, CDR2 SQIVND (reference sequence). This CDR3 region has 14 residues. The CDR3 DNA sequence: TGTGCCAGTAGTATCGTGCAGGGAACCTACGAGCAGTACTTC. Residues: CASSIVQGTYEQYF.